Given below is one T cell receptor beta chain in context. This clonotype was observed a handful of times. Its recognized antigen is unknown. Qualities for individual bases were not recorded, and no much larger clone is one base off. Donors were about 36 systemically healthy Caucasian individuals from Russia aged roughly 6 to 90 years. Each donor gave ten milliliters of peripheral blood, collected into EDTA-treated Vacutainer tubes. Ficoll-Paque density-gradient centrifugation was used to isolate PBMCs, with at least 7 million per sample. Trizol reagent was used to extract total RNA from the PBMCs, yielding at least 6 micrograms per sample. For every donor, an aliquot of PBMCs went through flow cytometry to measure the percentages of naive CD45RAhigh/CD27high T cells. The germline V gene (reference sequence) gives CDR1 as MNHEY and CDR2 as SMNVEV. From the cysteine through the phenylalanine, the CDR3 covers 12 amino acids. Of the read, only the CDR3 DNA is kept; its 36 bases are in frame from base 1. The trim is 6 bases for V and 4 bases for J, with a gap of 8 bases between the germline ends.

The entry originates in a study of blood T cells in healthy people across ages (dated by TCRdb to 2014 to 2015). Some background on the complete study: In model experiments, template switching captured about one uniquely barcoded TCR beta cDNA molecule for every two T cells. To track age-related changes in TCR beta repertoire diversity, the study relied on deep sequencing normalized with unique cDNA molecular identifiers. Four age groups were formed from the donors: young (average approximately 17 years), middle-aged (around 39), aged (approximately 60) and long-lived (approximately 80). To avoid experimental bias, donors of different ages were randomly spread across the sequencing lanes. The study analyzed two additional independent replicas of 1 million unique cDNA reads from the same blood draw for two donors, one aged 18 to 29 and one aged 80 or older.

Preparation of the library involved 5' RACE. Sequencer: Illumina HiSeq 2500. A second PCR of roughly 7 to 11 cycles was performed with a sample-barcoded 5' primer and a J-beta primer mix. A unique molecular identifier was introduced onto each TCR beta cDNA molecule by a template-switch 5' adaptor carrying 12 random nucleotides. At least 2.5 million CDR3-containing paired-end reads were obtained from each sample. All of the RNA was converted into first-strand cDNA using the Mint cDNA synthesis kit, with a TRBC-specific oligonucleotide serving as the primer. Following uracil-DNA glycosylase treatment, a first 18-cycle PCR with universal primers M1SS and BC2_uni_R was performed on all cDNA. On the authors' methods: For normalization, 1 million high-quality reads, each with a distinct molecular identifier, were randomly selected from each sample. Instead of being binned into consensus sequences, reads with shared molecular identifiers were discarded. MiTCR, run with a Q25 quality threshold and the strictest error-elimination algorithm, handled CDR3 identification, clonotype clustering and error correction. A nonparametric unseen species model with Euler transformation was used to estimate lower-bound total TCR beta diversity. The raw public data were reprocessed by TCRdb itself: fastp quality trimming at Q25, MiXCR clonotype calling, in-frame beta chains only. Rows matching on CDR3 protein sequence are summarized as one entry with the most common DNA and genes. These V and J calls rely on TCRdb rather than the paper's analysis. This sample holds hundreds of thousands of distinct CDR3 sequences; 45% to 50% were observed only once. The ten top clones hold roughly 13% of the sample.

Study-wide findings and limitations: Observed TCR beta diversity correlated strongly with the percentage of naive T cells measured by flow cytometry. Because the CMV infection status of the donors was unknown, age-related changes in expanded clonotypes may potentially have been confounded. Estimates of total diversity based on one million sequenced T cells were considered lower bounds and underestimates. Compared with the aged group, the long-lived group had more naive CD4+ T cells, fewer expanded clones and increased TCR diversity, suggesting age selection. Because profiling used bulk unsorted PBMCs, naive and antigen-experienced compartments could not be compared conclusively. Observed TCR beta diversity per million T cells fell roughly linearly with age, and a significant reduction was already apparent by age around 39.

The sample consisted of blood. This clonotype originated in a man aged 30 to 45 in good health. This sequence uses TRBV27 and TRBJ2-3; no confident D gene assignment can be made. The sequenced DNA: TGTGCCAGCAGGTCCGCGGCAGATACGCAGTATTTT. This translates into CASRSAADTQYF.